This T cell receptor (beta chain) stems from a study of regulatory T cells in long-lasting Graves disease. Study information: Graves' patients with a new diagnosis had received antithyroid drugs under 3 months. Broader study findings: It was in persistent disease that TRBV28, TRBJ1-2 and TRBJ2-5 were favored.

There are many counts of this clonotype. Its specificity is unknown. Germline CDR1 reads SGHAT; CDR2 reads FQNNGV. Trimming removed 5 bases at V and 3 bases at J, with 20 bases between. This CDR3 region has 18 residues. Construction of the TCR beta libraries employed iRepertoire HTBI primers in conjunction with Arm-PCR of CDR3 regions. TCRdb reanalysed the multiplex PCR reads using MiXCR and keeps one entry per CDR3 protein. Of about 540,000 distinct CDR3 sequences listed, 13% are singletons. The time point here: newly diagnosed GD, antithyroid drugs for less than 3 months. The authors made the TCR library using RNA they extracted from PBMCs. One endocrinology department in Xi'an, China, was where patients came from. The same sample was also used in a study of T cells in Graves' hyperthyroidism and ophthalmopathy. Per that study: Stable Graves' hyperthyroidism meant no ophthalmopathy progression within 18 months.

The clonotype was recovered from a man aged 30 to 39 with Graves disease. This chain links TRBV11-2 with TRBJ2-6; D possibly uses TRBD1 or TRBD2 (6 bases each). The sequencing here drew on peripheral blood mononuclear cells (PBMCs), taken at new diagnosis, from a patient treated with antithyroid drugs. CDR3 nucleotide sequence: TGTGCCAGCAGCATTATCAGGGGACTCCCGGGTGGGGCCAACGTCCTGACTTTC. It codes for CASSIIRGLPGGANVLTF.